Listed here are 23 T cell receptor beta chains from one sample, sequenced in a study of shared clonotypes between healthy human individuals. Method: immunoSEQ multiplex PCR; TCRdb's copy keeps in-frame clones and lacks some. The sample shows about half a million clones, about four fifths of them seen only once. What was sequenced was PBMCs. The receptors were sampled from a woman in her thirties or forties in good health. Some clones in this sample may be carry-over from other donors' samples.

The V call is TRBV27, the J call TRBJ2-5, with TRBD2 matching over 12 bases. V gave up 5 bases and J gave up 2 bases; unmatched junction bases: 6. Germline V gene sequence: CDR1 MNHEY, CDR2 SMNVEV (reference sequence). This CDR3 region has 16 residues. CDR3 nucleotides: TGTGCCAGCAGTAGAACTAGCGGGGGGAGACAAGAGACCCAGTACTTC. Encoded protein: CASSRTSGGRQETQYF.

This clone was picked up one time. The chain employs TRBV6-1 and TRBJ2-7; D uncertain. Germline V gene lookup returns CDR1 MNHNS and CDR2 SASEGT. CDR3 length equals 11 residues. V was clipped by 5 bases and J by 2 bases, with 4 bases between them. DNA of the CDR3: TGTGCCAGCAGTTATACCTACGAGCAGTACTTC. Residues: CASSYTYEQYF.

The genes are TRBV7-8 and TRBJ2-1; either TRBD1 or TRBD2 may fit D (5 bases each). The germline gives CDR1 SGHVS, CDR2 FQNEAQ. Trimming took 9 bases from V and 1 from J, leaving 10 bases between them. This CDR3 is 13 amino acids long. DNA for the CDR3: TGTGCCAGTTTGGGGGTGTCCTACAATGAGCAGTTCTTC. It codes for CASLGVSYNEQFF.

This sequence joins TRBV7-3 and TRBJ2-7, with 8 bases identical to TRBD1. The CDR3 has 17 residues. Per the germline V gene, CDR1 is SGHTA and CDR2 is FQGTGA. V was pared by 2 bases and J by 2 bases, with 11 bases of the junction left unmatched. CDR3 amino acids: CASSLRVGGQVTYEQYF. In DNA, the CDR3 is TGTGCCAGCAGCTTACGCGTGGGGGGACAGGTAACCTACGAGCAGTACTTC.

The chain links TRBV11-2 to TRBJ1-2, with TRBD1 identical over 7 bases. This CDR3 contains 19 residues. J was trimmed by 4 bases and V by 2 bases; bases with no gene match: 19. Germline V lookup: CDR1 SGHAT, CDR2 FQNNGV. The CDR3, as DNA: TGTGCCAGCAGCTTAAGTAGAGGGGGCAGAGGAGGACCAAGCTATGGCTACACCTTC. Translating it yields CASSLSRGGRGGPSYGYTF.

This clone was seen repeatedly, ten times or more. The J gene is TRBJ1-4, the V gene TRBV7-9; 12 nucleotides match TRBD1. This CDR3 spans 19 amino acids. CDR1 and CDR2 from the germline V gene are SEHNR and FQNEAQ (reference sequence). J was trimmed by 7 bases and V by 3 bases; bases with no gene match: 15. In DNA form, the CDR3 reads TGTGCCAGCAGCTTGGCCCGGTTGGGACAGGGGGCGCGAGGTGAAAAACTGTTTTTT. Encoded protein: CASSLARLGQGARGEKLFF. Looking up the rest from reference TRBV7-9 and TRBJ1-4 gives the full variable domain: DTGVSQNPRHKITKRGQNVTFRCDPISEHNRLYWYRQTLGQGPEFLTYFQNEAQLEKSRLLSDRFSAERPKGSFSTLEIQRTEQGDSAMYLCASSLARLGQGARGEKLFFGSGTQLSVL.

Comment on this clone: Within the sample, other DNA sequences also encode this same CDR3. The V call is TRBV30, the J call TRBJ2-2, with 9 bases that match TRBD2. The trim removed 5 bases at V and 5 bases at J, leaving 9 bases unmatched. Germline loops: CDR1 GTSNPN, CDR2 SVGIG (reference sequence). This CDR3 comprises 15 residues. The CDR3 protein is CAWEGGLAGTGELFF. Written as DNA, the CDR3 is TGTGCCTGGGAGGGGGGGCTAGCGGGAACCGGGGAGCTGTTTTTT.

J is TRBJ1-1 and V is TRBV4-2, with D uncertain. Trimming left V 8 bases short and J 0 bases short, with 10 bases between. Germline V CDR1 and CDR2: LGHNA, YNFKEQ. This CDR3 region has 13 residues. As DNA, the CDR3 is TGTGCCAGCTCCCCGGGAGTGAACACTGAAGCTTTCTTT. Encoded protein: CASSPGVNTEAFF.

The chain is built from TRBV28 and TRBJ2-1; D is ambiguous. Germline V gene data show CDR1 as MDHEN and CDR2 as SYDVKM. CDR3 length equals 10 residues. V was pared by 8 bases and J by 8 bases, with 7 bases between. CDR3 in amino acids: CASRSDEQFF. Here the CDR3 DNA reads TGTGCCAGCCGGAGCGATGAGCAGTTCTTC.

Here the CDR3 DNA reads TGTGCCAGCTCACAACGACAGGAGAACACTGAAGCTTTCTTT. Translated, it gives CASSQRQENTEAFF. The rearrangement links TRBV18 to TRBJ1-1; weak D call: TRBD1 (6 bases). Germline assignment: CDR1 KGHSH and CDR2 LQKENI. The CDR3 extends over 14 amino acids. Trimming took off 4 bases at V and 1 base at J, with 10 bases between the two ends.

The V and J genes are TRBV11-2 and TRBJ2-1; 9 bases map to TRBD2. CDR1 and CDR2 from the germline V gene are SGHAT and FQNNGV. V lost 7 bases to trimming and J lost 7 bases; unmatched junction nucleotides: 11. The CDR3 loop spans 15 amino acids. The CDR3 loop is CASTILAGGLNEQFF. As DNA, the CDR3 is TGTGCCAGCACCATCCTGGCGGGAGGGTTAAATGAGCAGTTCTTC. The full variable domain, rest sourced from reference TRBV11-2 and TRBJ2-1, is EAGVAQSPRYKIIEKRQSVAFWCNPISGHATLYWYQQILGQGPKLLIQFQNNGVVDDSQLPKDRFSAERLKGVDSTLKIQPAKLEDSAVYLCASTILAGGLNEQFFGPGTRLTVL.

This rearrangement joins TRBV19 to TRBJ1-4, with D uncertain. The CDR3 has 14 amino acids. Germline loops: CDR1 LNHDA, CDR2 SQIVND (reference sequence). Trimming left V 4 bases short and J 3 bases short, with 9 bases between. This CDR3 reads CASSTQASNEKLFF. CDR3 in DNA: TGTGCCAGTAGTACACAAGCTTCTAATGAAAAACTGTTTTTT.

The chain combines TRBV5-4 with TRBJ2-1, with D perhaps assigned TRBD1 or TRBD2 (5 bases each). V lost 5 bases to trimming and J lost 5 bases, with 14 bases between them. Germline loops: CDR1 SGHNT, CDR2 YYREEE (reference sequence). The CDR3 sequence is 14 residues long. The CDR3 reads CASSQRGPHNEQFF. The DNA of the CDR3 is TGTGCCAGCAGTCAAAGGGGACCCCACAATGAGCAGTTCTTC.

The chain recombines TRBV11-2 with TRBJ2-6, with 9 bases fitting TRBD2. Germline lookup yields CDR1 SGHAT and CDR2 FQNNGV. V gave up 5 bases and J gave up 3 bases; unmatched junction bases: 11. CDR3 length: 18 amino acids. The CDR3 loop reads CASSIRTSALYGANVLTF. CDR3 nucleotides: TGTGCCAGCAGCATCCGGACTAGCGCGCTCTATGGGGCCAACGTCCTGACTTTC.

The CDR3 protein is CASSWKSGDGNTIYF. The DNA of the CDR3 is TGCGCCAGCAGCTGGAAATCAGGGGACGGAAACACCATATATTTT. The chain recombines TRBV5-1 with TRBJ1-3, with D possibly matching TRBD1 (6 bases). There are 15 residues in the CDR3. Looked up from germline, CDR1 is SGHRS and CDR2 is YFSETQ. Trimming shortened V by 3 bases and J by 4 bases, and 14 bases separated the two germline ends.

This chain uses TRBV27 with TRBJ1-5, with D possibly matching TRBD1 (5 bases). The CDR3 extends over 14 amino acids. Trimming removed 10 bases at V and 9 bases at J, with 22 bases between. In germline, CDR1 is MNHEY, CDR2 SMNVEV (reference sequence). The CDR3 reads CATSPGTDLLPQHF. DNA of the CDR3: TGTGCCACCTCTCCCGGGACGGACCTGTTGCCCCAGCATTTT.

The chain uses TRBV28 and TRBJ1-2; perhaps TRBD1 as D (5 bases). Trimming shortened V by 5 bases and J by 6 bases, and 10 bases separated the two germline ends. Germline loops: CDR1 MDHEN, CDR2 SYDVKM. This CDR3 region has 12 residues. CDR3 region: CASSAGSDGYTF. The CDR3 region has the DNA TGTGCCAGCAGTGCAGGGTCTGATGGCTACACCTTC.

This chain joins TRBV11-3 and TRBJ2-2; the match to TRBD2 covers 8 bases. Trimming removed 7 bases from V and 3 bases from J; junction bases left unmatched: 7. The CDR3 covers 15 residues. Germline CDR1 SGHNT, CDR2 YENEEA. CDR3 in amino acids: CASTPGRAYTGELFF. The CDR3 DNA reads TGTGCCAGCACCCCCGGGAGGGCGTACACCGGGGAGCTGTTTTTT.

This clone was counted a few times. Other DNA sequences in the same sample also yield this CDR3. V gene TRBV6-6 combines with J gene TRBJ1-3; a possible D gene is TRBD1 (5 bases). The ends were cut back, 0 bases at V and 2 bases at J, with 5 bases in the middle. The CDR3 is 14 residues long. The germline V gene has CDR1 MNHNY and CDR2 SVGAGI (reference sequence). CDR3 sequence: CASSYSGAGNTIYF. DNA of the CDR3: TGTGCCAGCAGTTACTCAGGGGCTGGAAACACCATATATTTT.

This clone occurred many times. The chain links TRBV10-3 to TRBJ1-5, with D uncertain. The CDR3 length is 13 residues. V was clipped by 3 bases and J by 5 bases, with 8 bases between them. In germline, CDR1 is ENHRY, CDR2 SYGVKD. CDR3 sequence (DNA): TGTGCCATCAGTGAAAGCAACGATCAGCCCCAGCATTTT. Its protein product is CAISESNDQPQHF.

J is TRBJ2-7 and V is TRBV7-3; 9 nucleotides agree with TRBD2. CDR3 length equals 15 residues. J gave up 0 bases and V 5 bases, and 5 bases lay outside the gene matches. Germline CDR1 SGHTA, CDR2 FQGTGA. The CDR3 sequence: CASSHSGGSSYEQYF. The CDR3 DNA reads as TGTGCCAGCAGCCATAGCGGGGGTAGCTCCTACGAGCAGTACTTC.

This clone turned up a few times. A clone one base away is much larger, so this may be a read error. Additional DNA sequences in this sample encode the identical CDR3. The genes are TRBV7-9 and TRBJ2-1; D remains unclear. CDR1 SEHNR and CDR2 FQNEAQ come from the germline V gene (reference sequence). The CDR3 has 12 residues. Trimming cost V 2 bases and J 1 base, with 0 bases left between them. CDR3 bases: TGTGCCAGCAGCTTATCCTACAATGAGCAGTTCTTC. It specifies CASSLSYNEQFF.

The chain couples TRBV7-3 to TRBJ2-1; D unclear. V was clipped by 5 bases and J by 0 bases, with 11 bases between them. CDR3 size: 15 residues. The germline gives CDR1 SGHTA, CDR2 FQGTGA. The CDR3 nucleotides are TGTGCCAGCAGCCCTACTTACAGCTCCTACAATGAGCAGTTCTTC. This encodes CASSPTYSSYNEQFF.